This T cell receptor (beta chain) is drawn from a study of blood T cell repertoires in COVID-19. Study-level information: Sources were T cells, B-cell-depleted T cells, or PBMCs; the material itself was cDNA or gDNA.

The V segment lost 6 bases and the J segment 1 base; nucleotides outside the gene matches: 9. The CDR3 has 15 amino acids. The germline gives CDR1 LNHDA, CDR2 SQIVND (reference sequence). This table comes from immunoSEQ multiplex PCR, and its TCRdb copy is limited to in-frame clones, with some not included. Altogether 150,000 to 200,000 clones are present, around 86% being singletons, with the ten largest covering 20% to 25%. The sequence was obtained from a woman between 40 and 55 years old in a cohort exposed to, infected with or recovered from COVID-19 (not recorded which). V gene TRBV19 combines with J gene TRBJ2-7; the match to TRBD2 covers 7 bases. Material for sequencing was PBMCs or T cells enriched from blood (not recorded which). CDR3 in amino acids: CASSPAVAGSYEQYF. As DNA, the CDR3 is TGTGCCAGTAGCCCAGCGGTAGCGGGTTCCTACGAGCAGTACTTC.